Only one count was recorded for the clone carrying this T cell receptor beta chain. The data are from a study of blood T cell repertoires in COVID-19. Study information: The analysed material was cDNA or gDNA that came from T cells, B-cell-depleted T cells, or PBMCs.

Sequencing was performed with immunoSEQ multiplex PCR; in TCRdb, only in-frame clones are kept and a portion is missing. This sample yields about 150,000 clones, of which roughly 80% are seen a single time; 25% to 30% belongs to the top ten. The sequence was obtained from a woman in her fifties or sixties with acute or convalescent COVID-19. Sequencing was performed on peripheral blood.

The CDR3 nucleotides read TGTGCCAGCAGCAAAGTGCCAGGGGACCATTCAACTAATGAAAAACTGTTTTTT. Protein product: CASSKVPGDHSTNEKLFF. The chain carries TRBV21-1 and TRBJ1-4; TRBD1, the table's D call, lacks a check against the DNA. TRBV21-1 has pseudogene status. The CDR3 runs to 18 residues.